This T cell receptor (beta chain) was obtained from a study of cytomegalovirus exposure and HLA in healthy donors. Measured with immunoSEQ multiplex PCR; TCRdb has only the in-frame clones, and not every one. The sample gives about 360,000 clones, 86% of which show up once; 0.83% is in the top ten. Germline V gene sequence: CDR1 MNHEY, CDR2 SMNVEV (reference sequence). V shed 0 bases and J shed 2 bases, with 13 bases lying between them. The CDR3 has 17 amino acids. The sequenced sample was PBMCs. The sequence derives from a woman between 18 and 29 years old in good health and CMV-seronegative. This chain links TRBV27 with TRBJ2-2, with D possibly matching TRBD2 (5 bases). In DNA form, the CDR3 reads TGTGCCAGCAGTTTATCGACTTCAAGCGGCAACACCGGGGAGCTGTTTTTT. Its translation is CASSLSTSSGNTGELFF.